One sample yielded the 7 T cell receptor beta chains listed below, sequenced in a study of T cells in Graves' hyperthyroidism and ophthalmopathy. RNA transcripts gave rise to amplified TCR beta CDR3 regions. In the first-round RT-PCR of the TCR CDR3, the HTBI primer set was used. TCRdb re-called the multiplex PCR reads through MiXCR, storing one row per CDR3 protein. The repertoire has under 400,000 distinct CDR3 sequences, 15% to 20% of them found once; the top ten carry 15%. Sequencing was carried out using blood. Every receptor here comes from a woman between 40 and 50 years old with Graves' ophthalmopathy.

This clonotype was counted many times. The chain joins TRBV20-1 to TRBJ1-1; D is ambiguous. V shed 0 bases and J shed 8 bases, with 10 bases lying between them. Germline CDR1 and CDR2: DFQATT and SNEGSKA (reference sequence). The CDR3 contains 12 residues. CDR3 amino acids: CSARDGRIEAFF. DNA of the CDR3: TGCAGTGCTAGAGATGGGCGGATCGAAGCTTTCTTT.

This clonotype has a single count. The chain carries TRBV20-1 and TRBJ2-7; TRBD2 agrees at 8 bases. Unmatched junction bases numbered 2, after V lost 2 bases and J lost 2 bases. The CDR3 extends over 13 amino acids. Germline V lookup: CDR1 DFQATT, CDR2 SNEGSKA (reference sequence). In DNA, the CDR3 is TGCAGTGCTAGATTTAGCGGGACCTACGAGCAGTACTTC. It specifies CSARFSGTYEQYF.

The CDR3 DNA reads as TGTGCCAGCAGCAAGACAGGGTCAGGCAACTATGGCTACACCTTC. The encoded protein is CASSKTGSGNYGYTF. The J gene is TRBJ1-2, the V gene TRBV28, with 7 bases that match TRBD1. This CDR3 comprises 15 residues. From germline, CDR1 is MDHEN and CDR2 SYDVKM. V lost 6 bases to trimming and J lost 2 bases; unmatched junction nucleotides: 9.

This clonotype was picked up many times. V usage is TRBV6-2 or TRBV6-3 and J usage is TRBJ2-6; D is tentatively TRBD1 or TRBD2 (5 bases each). This CDR3 has 15 residues. The V end was cut by 6 bases, the J end by 2 bases, with 11 bases between. Germline V gives CDR1 MNHEY, CDR2 SVGEGT. The CDR3 region is CASRAQGAGANVLTF. The CDR3 bases are TGTGCCAGCAGAGCGCAGGGAGCTGGGGCCAACGTCCTGACTTTC.

This clonotype was seen only a few times. V and J are TRBV6-2 or TRBV6-3 and TRBJ2-1; 7 bases are a match to TRBD2. Unmatched junction bases numbered 21, after V lost 7 bases and J lost 0 bases. The V gene's germline CDR1 is MNHEY and CDR2 SVGEGT. This CDR3 is built from 20 residues. The CDR3: CASISSEERDVFHSYNEQFF. DNA for the CDR3: TGTGCCAGCATTAGTTCGGAGGAGCGGGACGTATTTCACTCCTACAATGAGCAGTTCTTC.

This clonotype was seen ten or more times. The chain joins TRBV12-3 or TRBV12-4 to TRBJ1-5; weak D call: TRBD1 (5 bases). The CDR3 sequence is 14 residues long. V was cut by 5 bases and J by 7 bases, with 15 bases left in between. Written as DNA, the CDR3 is TGTGCCAGCAGTCCCCCGGGGCTAGGACAGCCCCAGCATTTT. Its protein product is CASSPPGLGQPQHF.

The table lists this clonotype with many counts. This chain connects TRBV11-2 to TRBJ2-5; no clear D. Trimming took off 11 bases at V and 8 bases at J, with 15 bases between the two ends. Germline CDR1 SGHAT, CDR2 FQNNGV. This CDR3 has 11 residues. CDR3: CASKESFTQYF. The CDR3 coding sequence is TGTGCCTCCAAGGAGTCGTTTACCCAGTACTTC.